Listed here are 16 T cell receptor beta chains from one sample, sequenced in a study of blood T cell repertoires in COVID-19. Repertoires were generated with immunoSEQ multiplex PCR, while TCRdb's copy carries only in-frame clones and drops some. Seen here are about 90,000 clones, roughly 71% observed once, and the top ten hold about 10%. Sequenced material: peripheral blood. These receptors were obtained from a woman aged 80 or older with acute or convalescent COVID-19.

The rearrangement joins TRBV5-1 to TRBJ1-1, with D possibly matching TRBD1 (5 bases). This CDR3 is 14 amino acids long. Germline loops: CDR1 SGHRS, CDR2 YFSETQ. The V and J ends lost 4 bases and 1 base respectively, with 11 bases between them. As DNA, the CDR3 is TGCGCCAGCAGCCGGGCAGGGTCGAACACTGAAGCTTTCTTT. Translated: CASSRAGSNTEAFF.

The chain employs TRBV9 and TRBJ1-2; 10 bases agree with TRBD1. Germline CDR1 SGDLS, CDR2 YYNGEE. There are 17 residues in the CDR3. Trimming took 1 base from V and 3 from J; bases not matched to a gene: 9. The CDR3 region is CASSVSGQGYSYYGYTF. CDR3 sequence (DNA): TGTGCCAGCAGCGTATCGGGACAGGGGTATTCCTACTATGGCTACACCTTC.

The chain has TRBV30 and TRBJ1-2; D gene unclear. Germline lookup yields CDR1 GTSNPN and CDR2 SVGIG (reference sequence). The V and J ends lost 0 bases and 5 bases respectively, with 4 bases between them. This CDR3 is 11 amino acids long. The CDR3 spells CAWSVQYGYTF. The CDR3 region has the DNA TGTGCCTGGAGTGTTCAGTATGGCTACACCTTC.

The rearrangement joins TRBV29-1 to TRBJ1-2, with 8 nucleotides matching TRBD1. Germline CDR1 reads SQVTM; CDR2 reads ANQGSEA. With 1 base clipped from V and 5 bases from J, the junction kept 9 bases outside the gene matches. This CDR3 has 15 residues. The CDR3 DNA reads as TGCAGCGTTGAAGGGACAGGGTCAGGGGATTATGGCTACACCTTC. It is translated as CSVEGTGSGDYGYTF.

The rearrangement joins TRBV28 to TRBJ1-1; 9 nucleotides align to TRBD1. Per the germline V gene, CDR1 is MDHEN and CDR2 is SYDVKM. V shed 4 bases and J 3 bases; nucleotides not matched to a gene: 3. This CDR3 region has 14 residues. The CDR3 sequence is CASSSGQGHTEAFF. The CDR3 DNA reads as TGTGCCAGCAGTTCCGGACAGGGGCACACTGAAGCTTTCTTT.

This chain connects TRBV10-3 to TRBJ2-4; TRBD1 aligns across 7 bases. V gave up 6 bases and J gave up 8 bases; unmatched junction bases: 7. CDR3 size: 13 residues. Germline V CDR1 and CDR2: ENHRY, SYGVKD. CDR3 nucleotides: TGTGCCATCAGCATCGACAGGGCGGACATTCAGTACTTC. Translated: CAISIDRADIQYF.

The rearrangement joins TRBV10-3 to TRBJ2-5, with 8 positions matching TRBD1. The CDR3 is 16 residues long. The trim removed 11 bases at V and 6 bases at J, leaving 20 bases unmatched. Germline CDR1 reads ENHRY; CDR2 reads SYGVKD. DNA of the CDR3: TGTGCCGCCGGAGGGTCACCGACAGGGGCGGAGCAGACCCAGTACTTC. Protein sequence: CAAGGSPTGAEQTQYF.

V gene TRBV27 combines with J gene TRBJ2-1; 7 bases agree with TRBD2. This CDR3 has 20 residues. V lost 4 bases, J lost 4 bases, and 22 bases stayed unmatched. CDR1 is MNHEY and CDR2 is SMNVEV in the germline V gene (reference sequence). In nucleotides, the CDR3 is TGTGCCAGCAGTTCCCCCTGGGAGGGCCCGGGGCGTTCCACTTACAATGAGCAGTTCTTC. It encodes CASSSPWEGPGRSTYNEQFF.

This chain connects TRBV4-3 to TRBJ1-6, with D unresolved. Germline CDR1 and CDR2: LGHNA and YSLEER. Trimming shortened V by 0 bases and J by 8 bases, and 11 bases separated the two germline ends. The length of the CDR3 is 15 residues. The CDR3 bases are TGCGCCAGCAGCCAAGATGGAGTCCCTCATTCACCCCTCCACTTT. Its translation: CASSQDGVPHSPLHF.

The gene calls are TRBV4-3 and TRBJ1-6; perhaps TRBD1 as D (6 bases). CDR1 is LGHNA, CDR2 YSLEER, per germline. With 4 bases removed from V and 9 bases from J, the gap between germline ends came to 13 bases. The CDR3 runs to 14 residues. CDR3 sequence (DNA): TGCGCCAGCAGCCCCTCCAGGGGAAGTTCACCCCTCCACTTT. It codes for CASSPSRGSSPLHF.

This clone came up once. The CDR3 here is CASSPLGSEGGYTF. CDR3 DNA: TGTGCCAGCTCACCTCTGGGGAGTGAGGGTGGCTACACCTTC. The chain carries TRBV18 and TRBJ1-2; D not certain. The CDR3 runs to 14 residues. Germline CDR1 is KGHSH and CDR2 is LQKENI. V lost 3 bases to trimming and J lost 7 bases, with 15 bases between them.

This clone was found a few times. This chain connects TRBV30 to TRBJ1-2; tentative D call: TRBD1 (5 bases). The length of the CDR3 is 12 residues. V dropped 0 bases and J dropped 8 bases, with 10 bases sitting between them. The V gene's germline CDR1 is GTSNPN and CDR2 SVGIG (reference sequence). This CDR3 is CAWSVKGYGYTF. As DNA, the CDR3 is TGTGCCTGGAGTGTAAAGGGGTACGGCTACACCTTC.

The J gene is TRBJ2-3, the V gene TRBV29-1; TRBD2 might be the D (6 bases). With 5 bases removed from V and 1 base from J, the gap between germline ends came to 10 bases. The CDR3 runs 13 residues. Germline assignment: CDR1 SQVTM and CDR2 ANQGSEA. The chain's CDR3 is CSVPPGGTDTQYF. Written as DNA, the CDR3 is TGCAGCGTTCCGCCGGGGGGCACAGATACGCAGTATTTT.

In its sample, this clone was seen a few times. This chain connects TRBV2 to TRBJ2-2; unclear D gene. Trimming shortened V by 2 bases and J by 1 base, and 11 bases separated the two germline ends. The germline CDR1 and CDR2 sequences are SNHLY and FYNNEI. The CDR3 is 16 amino acids. DNA for the CDR3: TGTGCCAGCAGTGAACGTTCTCCCTTGAACACCGGGGAGCTGTTTTTT. This gives the protein CASSERSPLNTGELFF.

The chain links TRBV2 to TRBJ2-1; D is unresolved. In germline, CDR1 is SNHLY, CDR2 FYNNEI. The length of the CDR3 is 12 residues. Trimming took 6 bases from V and 0 from J, leaving 3 bases between them. Here the CDR3 DNA reads TGTGCCAGCAGCTACTCCTACAATGAGCAGTTCTTC. The encoded protein is CASSYSYNEQFF.

This clone showed up just a few times. This chain joins TRBV30 and TRBJ1-6; D may be TRBD1 (6 bases). Germline CDR1 and CDR2: GTSNPN and SVGIG (reference sequence). The CDR3 length is 13 residues. V lost 1 base and J 10 bases, leaving 11 bases between the germline ends. Written as DNA, the CDR3 is TGTGCCTGGAGTGCGGACAGTAGATCACCCCTCCACTTT. This sequence encodes CAWSADSRSPLHF.